These T cell receptor beta chains were read from a single sample in a study of CD8+CD57+ T cells in acquired aplastic anemia. TCRdb processed the reads anew with MiXCR; each CDR3 protein has one entry. In the table there are roughly 160,000 distinct CDR3 sequences, around half of which are singletons. The sample taken for sequencing was sorted CD4+, CD8+, or CD8+CD57+ T cells (not recorded which) from PBMCs. These receptors all come from a human donor with aplastic anemia. Both conserved end residues are part of each CDR3. D genes are given only for firm matches. Expanded clones are given a class, and other clones once, few, many or no size at all.

D gene	clone size	V gene	J gene	CDR3 protein	CDR3 DNA
NA	NA	TRBV12-3/TRBV12-4	TRBJ1-5	CASSLVQGGNRPQHF	TGTGCCAGCAGTTTAGTGCAGGGTGGGAATCGGCCCCAGCATTTT
NA	NA	TRBV9	TRBJ1-1	CASSPRGNMNTEAFF	TGTGCCAGCAGCCCTCGAGGGAATATGAACACTGAAGCTTTCTTT
NA	NA	TRBV19	TRBJ2-1	CASSVTGFNEQFF	TGTGCCAGTAGTGTCACAGGGTTCAATGAGCAGTTCTTC
NA	many	TRBV5-1	TRBJ2-3	CASSQGTGLGDTQYF	TGCGCCAGCAGCCAGGGGACTGGCCTAGGAGATACGCAGTATTTT
NA	NA	TRBV29-1	TRBJ1-1	CSVRGTEAFF	TGCAGCGTTCGGGGCACTGAAGCTTTCTTT
NA	once	TRBV6-1	TRBJ1-5	CASKDSLHSNQPQHF	TGTGCCAGCAAGGACAGTCTTCATAGCAATCAGCCCCAGCATTTT
NA	few	TRBV7-8	TRBJ2-7	CASSSGQSYEQYF	TGTGCCAGCAGCTCCGGACAGTCCTACGAGCAGTACTTC
NA	NA	TRBV7-2	TRBJ2-6	CASSWTASGANVLTF	TGTGCCAGCAGCTGGACAGCCTCTGGGGCCAACGTCCTGACTTTC
TRBD1	few	TRBV29-1	TRBJ2-5	CSVARTGRETQYF	TGCAGCGTTGCGCGGACAGGCCGGGAGACCCAGTACTTC
TRBD1	NA	TRBV10-3	TRBJ2-1	CASKHIRDREHNEQFF	TGTGCCAGCAAACACATCCGGGACAGGGAACACAATGAGCAGTTCTTC
NA	many	TRBV20-1	TRBJ2-1	CSASDRVRERLGNEQFF	TGCAGTGCTAGCGACAGGGTGCGGGAGCGCTTAGGAAATGAGCAGTTCTTC
TRBD2	many	TRBV6-1	TRBJ2-3	CASGVSGSTDTQYF	TGTGCCAGCGGAGTTAGCGGGAGTACAGATACGCAGTATTTT
NA	NA	TRBV20-1	TRBJ1-3	CSARLPSSGNTIYF	TGCAGTGCTAGATTACCGAGCTCTGGGAACACCATATATTTT
TRBD1	NA	TRBV29-1	TRBJ2-1	CSVEEGQVSYNEQFF	TGCAGCGTTGAAGAGGGACAGGTCTCCTACAATGAGCAGTTCTTC
NA	many	TRBV7-9	TRBJ2-3	CASSQGVSGTDTQYF	TGTGCCAGCAGCCAGGGGGTTAGCGGGACAGATACGCAGTATTTT
NA	few	TRBV7-9	TRBJ2-7	CASSTTVYEQYF	TGTGCCAGCAGCACGACAGTGTACGAGCAGTACTTC
NA	NA	TRBV19	TRBJ1-2	CASSILGTYGYTF	TGTGCCAGTAGCATTCTGGGAACCTATGGCTACACCTTC
NA	few	TRBV25-1	TRBJ1-6	CASSEYHSPLHF	TGTGCCAGCAGTGAATATCACTCACCCCTCCACTTT
NA	NA	TRBV6-1	TRBJ2-7	CASSQNRDNSYEQYF	TGTGCCAGCAGTCAGAACCGGGACAATTCCTACGAGCAGTACTTC
NA	NA	TRBV19	TRBJ2-1	CASSAAGAVVEQFF	TGTGCCAGTAGCGCCGCGGGGGCGGTAGTTGAGCAGTTCTTC
NA	few	TRBV20-1	TRBJ2-5	CSASLGQETQYF	TGCAGTGCTAGTCTGGGGCAAGAGACCCAGTACTTC
TRBD1	few	TRBV9	TRBJ2-1	CASSATGGSYNEQFF	TGTGCCAGCAGCGCGACAGGGGGCTCCTACAATGAGCAGTTCTTC
TRBD2	few	TRBV4-2	TRBJ2-7	CASSATPPGERGCEQYF	TGTGCCAGCAGCGCCACGCCTCCGGGGGAGCGGGGTTGCGAGCAGTACTTC
NA	many	TRBV6-6	TRBJ2-7	CASSYSSFYEQYF	TGTGCCAGCAGTTACTCGAGTTTCTACGAGCAGTACTTC
NA	many	TRBV5-1	TRBJ2-5	CASCLQGGKETQYF	TGCGCCAGCTGTCTACAGGGGGGGAAAGAGACCCAGTACTTC